This T cell receptor (beta chain) was profiled in a study of technical replicates of blood from a few donors. V shed 6 bases and J 6 bases; nucleotides not matched to a gene: 8. Germline CDR1 and CDR2: SGHVS and FQNEAQ. The CDR3 length is 15 residues. Clones were read by immunoSEQ multiplex PCR, and TCRdb kept only the in-frame ones, dropping some. The sample comprises 75,000 to 90,000 clones, 93% of which are singletons, and about 0.23% rests with the top ten. Sample: T cells isolated from PBMCs. The TCR originated in a human donor in good health. V gene TRBV7-8 combines with J gene TRBJ1-6, with 7 bases fitting TRBD1. The CDR3 bases are TGTGCCAGCAGACTGACAGGGCTGGGTAATTCACCCCTCCACTTT. Encoded protein: CASRLTGLGNSPLHF.